This T cell receptor (beta chain) was obtained from a study of blood T cell repertoires in COVID-19. As for the study in general: The analysed material was cDNA or gDNA that came from T cells, B-cell-depleted T cells, or PBMCs.

The trim removed 6 bases at V and 2 bases at J, leaving 22 bases unmatched. CDR1 is MDHEN and CDR2 is SYDVKM in the germline V gene. The CDR3 has 20 residues. Produced via immunoSEQ multiplex PCR; TCRdb's table is partial and in-frame only. The repertoire includes around 97,000 clones, approximately 80% of them detected once, and 10% sits in the top ten. This sequence joins TRBV28 and TRBJ1-5; 7 nucleotides align to TRBD1. Input material: peripheral blood. The sequence was collected from a man aged 65 to 85 with acute or convalescent COVID-19. The CDR3 spells CASSLLQFLRPGTGNQPQHF. CDR3 nucleotides: TGTGCCAGCAGCCTCCTACAGTTTCTTCGGCCCGGGACAGGCAATCAGCCCCAGCATTTT.